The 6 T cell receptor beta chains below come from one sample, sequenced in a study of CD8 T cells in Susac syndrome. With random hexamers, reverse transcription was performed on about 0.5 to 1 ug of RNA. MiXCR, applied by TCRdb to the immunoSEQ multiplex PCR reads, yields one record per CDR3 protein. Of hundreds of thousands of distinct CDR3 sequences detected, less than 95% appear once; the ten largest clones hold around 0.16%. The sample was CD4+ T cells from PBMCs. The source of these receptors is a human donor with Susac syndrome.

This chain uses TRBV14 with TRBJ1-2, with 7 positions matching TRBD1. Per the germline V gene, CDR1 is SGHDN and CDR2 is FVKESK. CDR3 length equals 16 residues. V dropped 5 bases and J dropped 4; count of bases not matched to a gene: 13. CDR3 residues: CASSAKPGQSRYGYTF. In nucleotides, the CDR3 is TGTGCCAGCAGCGCTAAGCCGGGACAGTCGCGCTATGGCTACACCTTC.

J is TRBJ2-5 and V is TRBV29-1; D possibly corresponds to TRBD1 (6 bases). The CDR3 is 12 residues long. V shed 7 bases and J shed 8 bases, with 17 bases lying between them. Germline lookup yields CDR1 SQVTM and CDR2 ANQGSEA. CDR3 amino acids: CSATSQGETQYF. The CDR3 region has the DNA TGCAGCGCCACGTCACAGGGCGAAACCCAGTACTTC.

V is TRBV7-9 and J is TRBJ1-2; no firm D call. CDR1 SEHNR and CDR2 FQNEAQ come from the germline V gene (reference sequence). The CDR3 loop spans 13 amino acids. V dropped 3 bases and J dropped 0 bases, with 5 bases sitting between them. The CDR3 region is CASSFTTNYGYTF. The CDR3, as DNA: TGTGCCAGCAGCTTTACAACTAACTATGGCTACACCTTC.

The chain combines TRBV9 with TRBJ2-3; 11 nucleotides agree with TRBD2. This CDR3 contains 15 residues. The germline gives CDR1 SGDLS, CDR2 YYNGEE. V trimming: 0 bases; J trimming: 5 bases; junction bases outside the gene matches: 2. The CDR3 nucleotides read TGTGCCAGCAGCGTAGTACTAGCGGGGGAAGATACGCAGTATTTT. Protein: CASSVVLAGEDTQYF.

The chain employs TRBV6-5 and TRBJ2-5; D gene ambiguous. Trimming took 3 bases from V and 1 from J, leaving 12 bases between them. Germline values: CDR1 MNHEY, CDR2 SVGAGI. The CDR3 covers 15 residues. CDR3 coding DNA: TGTGCCAGCAGTTATTCCCAGGCAGTCCAAGAGACCCAGTACTTC. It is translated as CASSYSQAVQETQYF.

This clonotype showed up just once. DNA for the CDR3: TGTGCCAGCAGTCCCACAGGGGCCCTCTCAAGGCAAGAGACCCAGTACTTC. Translated, it gives CASSPTGALSRQETQYF. The J gene is TRBJ2-5, the V gene TRBV12-3 or TRBV12-4; TRBD1 matches 7 bases. V trimming: 5 bases; J trimming: 2 bases; junction bases outside the gene matches: 14. The CDR3 is 17 amino acids.